This TCR beta chain was found in a study of cytomegalovirus exposure and HLA in healthy donors. Primers for the PCR totalled 60 Vbeta and 13 Jbeta. The protocol was immunoSEQ multiplex PCR, while the TCRdb copy is restricted to in-frame clones and leaves out a portion. In the table there are about 97,000 clones, 76% of which are singletons. The sample taken for sequencing was PBMCs. This sequence originates from a man between 35 and 55 years old in good health and CMV-seronegative.

In DNA form, the CDR3 reads TGTGCCAGCAGCTTAGATCGGTACACAGGAAACTATGGCTACACCTTC. The encoded protein is CASSLDRYTGNYGYTF. The chain carries TRBV11-2 and TRBJ1-2; D perhaps matches TRBD1 (5 bases). The CDR3 consists of 16 residues. V was trimmed by 0 bases and J by 2 bases, leaving 13 bases between them. CDR1 and CDR2 from the germline V gene are SGHAT and FQNNGV.